This TCR beta chain emerged from a study of shared clonotypes between healthy human individuals. The healthy adult donors were HIV-negative and reported no recent acute infections or vaccinations. Measured with immunoSEQ multiplex PCR; TCRdb has only the in-frame clones, and not every one. The sample holds about 2.3 million clones; under 95% are singletons and the top ten take approximately 0.4%. Germline V gene lookup returns CDR1 SGHRS and CDR2 YFSETQ. CDR3 length equals 15 residues. V gave up 6 bases and J gave up 3 bases; unmatched junction bases: 8. The sequenced material came from naive CD4+ T cells from PBMCs. Subset denoted: CD45RA+ positively selected. V gene TRBV5-1 combines with J gene TRBJ1-3; TRBD1 matches 8 bases. The sequence derives from a man younger than 35 in good health. Some clones in this sample may be carry-over from other donors' samples. In DNA, the CDR3 is TGCGCCAGCACGCAGGACAGGGCAGGTGGAAACACCATATATTTT. This gives the protein CASTQDRAGGNTIYF.